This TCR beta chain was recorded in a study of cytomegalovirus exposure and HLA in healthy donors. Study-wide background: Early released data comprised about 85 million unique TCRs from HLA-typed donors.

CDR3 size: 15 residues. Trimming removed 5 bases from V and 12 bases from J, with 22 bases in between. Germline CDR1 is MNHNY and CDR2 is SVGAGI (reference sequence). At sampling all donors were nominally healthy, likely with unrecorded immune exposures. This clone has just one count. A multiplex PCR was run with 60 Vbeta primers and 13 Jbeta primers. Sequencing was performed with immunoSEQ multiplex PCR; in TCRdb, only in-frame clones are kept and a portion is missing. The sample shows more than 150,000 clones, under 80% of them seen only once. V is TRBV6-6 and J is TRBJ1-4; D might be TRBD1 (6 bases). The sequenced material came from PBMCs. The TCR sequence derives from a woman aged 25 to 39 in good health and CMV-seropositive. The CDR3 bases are TGTGCCAGCAGTCTGGGGGGGCCGGGTTCAGCGGAACTGTTTTTT. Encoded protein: CASSLGGPGSAELFF.